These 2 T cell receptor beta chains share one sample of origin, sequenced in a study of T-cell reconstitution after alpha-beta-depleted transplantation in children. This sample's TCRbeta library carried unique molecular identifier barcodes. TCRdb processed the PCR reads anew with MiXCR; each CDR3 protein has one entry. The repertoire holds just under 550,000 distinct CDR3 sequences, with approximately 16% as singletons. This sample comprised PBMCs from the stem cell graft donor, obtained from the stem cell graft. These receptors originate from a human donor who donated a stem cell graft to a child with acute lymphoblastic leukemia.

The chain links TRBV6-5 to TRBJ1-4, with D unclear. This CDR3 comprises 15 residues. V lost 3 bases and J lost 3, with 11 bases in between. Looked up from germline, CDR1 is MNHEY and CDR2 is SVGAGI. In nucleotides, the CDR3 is TGTGCCAGCAGTTATGCCCCAGGCGCTAATGAAAAACTGTTTTTT. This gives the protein CASSYAPGANEKLFF.

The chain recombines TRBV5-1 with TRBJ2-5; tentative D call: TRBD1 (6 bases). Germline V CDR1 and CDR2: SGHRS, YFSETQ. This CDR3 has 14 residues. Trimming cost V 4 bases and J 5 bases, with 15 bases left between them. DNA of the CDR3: TGCGCCAGCAGCCGAAGTGGACAGCAGGAGACCCAGTACTTC. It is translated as CASSRSGQQETQYF.